This T cell receptor (beta chain) came from a study of CD8+ T cells in alopecia areata. The overall study: Treated patients were dosed with oral tofacitinib, taking 5 to 10 mg twice daily.

cDNA serving as the sequencing template came from extracted, reverse transcribed RNA. Only in-frame clones appear in the TCRdb table, and some are missing; sequencing was by immunoSEQ multiplex PCR. The sample records 140,000 or so clones, 40% to 65% being singletons. The CDR3 extends over 14 amino acids. The junction had 8 bases not matched to a gene; V was cut back by 6 bases and J by 4 bases. Germline CDR1 reads MNHEY; CDR2 reads SMNVEV (reference sequence). The study team obtained lesional scalp punch biopsies and peripheral blood from alopecia areata patients. Study-wide findings and caveats: Scalp lesions, especially in alopecia totalis/universalis, had higher clonality than normal scalp.

This clone turned up a few times. Its specificity is not known. Within the sample, other DNA sequences also encode this same CDR3. The V and J genes are TRBV27 and TRBJ1-2, with 7 bases lining up with TRBD1. The source material was CD4+ T cells sorted from blood, sampled at week 0. This TCR came from a human donor with alopecia areata. The CDR3 DNA reads TGTGCCAGCAGCCTGACAGGGTTGAGCTATGGCTACACCTTC. It encodes CASSLTGLSYGYTF.